The clone carrying this T cell receptor (beta chain) came up many times. Its antigen is unidentified. The CDR3 is made up of 12 amino acids. The germline CDR1 and CDR2 sequences are MGHDK and SYGVNS. Trimming stripped 6 bases from V and 7 bases from J, with 12 bases between. Amplification of the TCR beta CDR3 (from genomic DNA) was done by two-round multiplex PCR. Round one of PCR was performed, and it used primers specific to each TRBV and TRBJ gene. TCRdb itself ran the multiplex PCR reads through MiXCR, one entry per CDR3 protein. Among nearly 25,000 distinct CDR3 sequences listed, 35% to 40% were seen once. This specimen belongs to a study of prognosis after radiotherapy for stage I lung cancer. Overall study context: Among the patients, over five had squamous cell carcinoma and roughly eleven had adenocarcinoma. The study's findings and limits: In patients receiving stereotactic body radiation therapy, unique TCR clone counts fell afterward, median roughly 10,000 versus 7,000. Metastatic and non-metastatic patients reportedly diverged in TRBV and TRBJ gene usage.

The chain combines TRBV25-1 with TRBJ1-2, with D perhaps matching TRBD1 (6 bases). This sample comprised PBMCs, obtained before or after stereotactic body radiation therapy (not recorded which). The receptor was isolated from a donor over 45 with non-small cell lung cancer. In nucleotides, the CDR3 is TGTGCCAGCAGAAGGACAGACGGTGGCTACACCTTC. This gives the protein CASRRTDGGYTF.